This TCR beta chain emerged from a study of T cell repertoires in aging, cancer and after chemotherapy. Looking at the study overall: Healthy donor repertoires were recorded over several months to years and showed clear clonal overlap. The full dataset contained millions of TCR reads.

TRB rearrangements spanning V, D and J were amplified using mixed TRB-A/B primers. TCRdb analysed the multiplex PCR reads with MiXCR anew, one entry per CDR3 protein. The sample contains about 2,200 distinct CDR3 sequences, about 25% of which appear only once. The template was genomic DNA from peripheral blood, not RNA. This clonotype was seen just once. Its antigen is still unknown. Findings and caveats of the study: Across the chemotherapy interval, each cancer cohort showed higher median generation probability, suggesting thymic rebound. The repertoire data cannot show anything about immunological memory following chemotherapy.

The ends were cut back, 2 bases at V and 6 bases at J, with 13 bases in the middle. CDR1 and CDR2 (germline): KGHDR, SFDVKD. The CDR3 sequence is 15 residues long. The clonotype comes from a human donor in good health. Sequenced material: blood. The chain couples TRBV24-1 to TRBJ2-4, with D perhaps TRBD2 (5 bases). The CDR3 here is CATSDSRAPGNIQYF. The CDR3 DNA is TGTGCCACCAGTGATTCGAGGGCGCCGGGAAACATTCAGTACTTC.